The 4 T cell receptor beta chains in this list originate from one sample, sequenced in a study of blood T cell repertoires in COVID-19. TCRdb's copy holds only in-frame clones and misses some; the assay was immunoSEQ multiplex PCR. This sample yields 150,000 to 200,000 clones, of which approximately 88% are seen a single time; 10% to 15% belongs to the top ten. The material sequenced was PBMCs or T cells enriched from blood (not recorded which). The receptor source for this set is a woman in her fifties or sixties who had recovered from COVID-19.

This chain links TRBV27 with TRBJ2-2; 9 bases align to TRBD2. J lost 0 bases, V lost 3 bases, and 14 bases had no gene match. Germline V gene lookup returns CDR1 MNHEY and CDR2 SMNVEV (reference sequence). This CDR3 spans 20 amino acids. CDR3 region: CASSLFGGLGLASNTGELFF. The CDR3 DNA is TGTGCCAGCAGTTTGTTTGGGGGGCTAGGACTAGCGTCGAACACCGGGGAGCTGTTTTTT.

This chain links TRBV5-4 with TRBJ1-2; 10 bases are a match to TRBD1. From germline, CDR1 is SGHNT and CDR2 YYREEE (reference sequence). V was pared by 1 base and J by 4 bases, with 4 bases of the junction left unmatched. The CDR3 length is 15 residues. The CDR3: CASSLWTGGPYGYTF. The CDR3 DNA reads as TGTGCCAGCAGCTTGTGGACAGGGGGGCCCTATGGCTACACCTTC.

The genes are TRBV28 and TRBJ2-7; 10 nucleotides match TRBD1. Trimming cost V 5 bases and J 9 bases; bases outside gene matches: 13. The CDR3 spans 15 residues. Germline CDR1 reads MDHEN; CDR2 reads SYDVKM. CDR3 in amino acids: CASSPPGTGVDGQYF. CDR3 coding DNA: TGTGCCAGCAGTCCACCCGGGACAGGGGTTGACGGGCAGTACTTC.

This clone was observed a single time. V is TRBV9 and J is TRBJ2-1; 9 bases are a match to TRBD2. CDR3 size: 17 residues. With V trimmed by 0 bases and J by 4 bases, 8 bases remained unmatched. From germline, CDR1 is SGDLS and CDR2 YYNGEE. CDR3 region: CASSVVAGEGSYNEQFF. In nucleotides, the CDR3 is TGTGCCAGCAGCGTAGTAGCGGGAGAGGGTAGTTACAATGAGCAGTTCTTC.